The T cell receptor beta chain described here comes from a study of T-cell memory formation after mild COVID-19. Study-level background: TCR clusters mostly belonged to single donors. Study findings and constraints: That cross-reactive memory joined was suggested by some responding clones appearing in pre-infection memory. Mainly in CM and EM were contracting CD4+ clones; CD8+ were in EMRA.

With respect to this clonotype: What it binds is unknown.

Each CDR3 protein is one row after TCRdb ran MiXCR on the 5' RACE reads. The sample includes approximately 350,000 distinct CDR3 sequences, approximately 15% of them seen just once. The V and J ends lost 1 base and 5 bases, in that order; junction bases with no gene match: 5. Germline V gene lookup returns CDR1 LGHNA and CDR2 YNFKEQ. The CDR3 consists of 16 residues. This TCR was recovered from a man between 18 and 35 years old who had mild COVID-19 (a few samples of this study predate the infection). Cell type and time point are not known. This rearrangement joins TRBV4-2 to TRBJ2-1; 10 nucleotides align to TRBD2. Material: PBMCs or a T cell subset sorted from them (not recorded which). The CDR3, as DNA: TGTGCCAGCAGCCAAGTAAGCGGGGGGGCCGACAATGAGCAGTTCTTC. It specifies CASSQVSGGADNEQFF.